A single count supports the clone carrying this T cell receptor beta chain. The antigen is undetermined. The PCR ran on 60 Vbeta and 13 Jbeta primers. Assay: immunoSEQ multiplex PCR; the TCRdb copy retains only in-frame clones and omits some. The sample carries over 100,000 clones, about 82% recorded once. The data were obtained in a study of cytomegalovirus exposure and HLA in healthy donors. Study findings and constraints: There was a cluster of highly shared sequence variants that was likely a sequencing artifact.

Germline V CDR1 and CDR2: ENHRY, SYGVKD. The ends lost 6 bases at V and 1 base at J; junction bases unmatched: 5. This CDR3 comprises 16 residues. The J gene is TRBJ2-1, the V gene TRBV10-3, with TRBD1 matching over 11 bases. Sequenced input: PBMCs. The clonotype was recovered from a female donor in good health and CMV-seropositive. CDR3 DNA: TGTGCCATCAGAAGGACAGGGGGCAAATCCTACAATGAGCAGTTCTTC. The encoded protein is CAIRRTGGKSYNEQFF.